This T cell receptor (beta chain) is from a study of blood T cell repertoires in COVID-19. Libraries were prepared by immunoSEQ multiplex PCR; TCRdb keeps only in-frame clonotypes and omits some of them. The sample holds over 150,000 clones; around 84% are singletons and the top ten take approximately 0.5%. CDR1 SQVTM and CDR2 ANQGSEA come from the germline V gene. This CDR3 has 12 amino acids. The V end was cut by 2 bases, the J end by 6 bases, with 10 bases between. The sequencing input was peripheral blood. This rearrangement joins TRBV29-1 to TRBJ1-1; D call uncertain. This TCR was recovered from a man in his sixties with COVID-19, enrolled during active disease. In nucleotides, the CDR3 is TGCAGCGTTGAACAGGTGAGGGCTGAAGCTTTCTTT. It translates to CSVEQVRAEAFF.